This TCR beta chain was profiled in a study of early T cells in non-severe SARS-CoV-2 infection. This CDR3 has 13 amino acids. Trimming took 7 bases from V and 0 from J, leaving 7 bases between them. CDR1 is PRHDT and CDR2 is FYEKMQ in the germline V gene (reference sequence). This clonotype was detected ten times or more. TCRdb independently ran MiXCR on the 5' RACE reads; one entry per CDR3 protein. Of tens of thousands of distinct CDR3 sequences in the sample, around 6.1% were seen once. The clonotype comes from an adult who was a healthcare worker with PCR-confirmed SARS-CoV-2 infection or an uninfected control (not recorded which). Material: whole blood, obtained at baseline. The rearrangement links TRBV13 to TRBJ2-1; the D gene is possibly TRBD2 (6 bases). The CDR3 sequence: CASMRGSYNEQFF. DNA of the CDR3: TGTGCCAGCATGCGGGGCTCCTACAATGAGCAGTTCTTC.